These 32 T cell receptor beta chains came from one sample sequenced in a study of cytotoxic CD8 clonotypes in ibrutinib-treated CLL listed by TCRdb under 2021. Reading the label with the study, this specimen's time point is: around 25 months on ibrutinib. The method behind the library was the immunoSEQ multiplex PCR assay. In its TCRdb copy, this immuneACCESS table keeps in-frame sequences only and misses some clones. Where compared with another copy, unresolved V genes explain less than half of these, and the others have no known cause. Across this sample there are about 130,000 clones, with more than 75% seen only once. About 5% of the sample rests with the top ten. The specimen comprised PBMCs, sampled after 24 months of ibrutinib treatment. These receptors were taken from a human donor with chronic lymphocytic leukemia.

The rearrangement joins TRBV30 to TRBJ2-2; D perhaps matches TRBD1 (5 bases). The CDR3 loop spans 10 amino acids. The V end was cut by 1 base, the J end by 12 bases, with 6 bases between. Germline V gene lookup returns CDR1 GTSNPN and CDR2 SVGIG (reference sequence). CDR3 region: CAWSAGKLFF. As DNA, the CDR3 is TGTGCCTGGAGTGCAGGGAAGCTGTTTTTT.

The J gene is TRBJ2-7, the V gene TRBV7-2; D uncertain. This CDR3 has 11 amino acids. V was trimmed by 5 bases and J by 0 bases, leaving 2 bases between them. Germline-derived CDR1 and CDR2 are SGHTA and FQGNSA. CDR3 sequence reads: CASSRSYEQYF. In nucleotides, the CDR3 is TGTGCCAGCAGCCGCTCCTACGAGCAGTACTTC.

V and J are TRBV19 and TRBJ1-6; TRBD1 is a possible D gene (6 bases). The length of the CDR3 is 14 residues. The V and J ends lost 1 base and 12 bases respectively, with 13 bases between them. Germline V gene sequence: CDR1 LNHDA, CDR2 SQIVND (reference sequence). The CDR3 spells CASSIGGGGGPLHF. In nucleotides, the CDR3 is TGTGCCAGTAGTATAGGGGGGGGCGGAGGACCCCTCCACTTT.

The chain joins TRBV28 to TRBJ2-5, with D unresolved. CDR3 size: 13 residues. Trimming took off 2 bases at V and 0 bases at J, with 4 bases between the two ends. In germline, CDR1 is MDHEN, CDR2 SYDVKM. CDR3 protein: CASSLPYQETQYF. CDR3 nucleotide sequence: TGTGCCAGCAGTTTACCGTACCAAGAGACCCAGTACTTC.

The chain carries TRBV19 and TRBJ1-2; 8 positions match TRBD1. There are 15 residues in the CDR3. The trim removed 3 bases at V and 4 bases at J, leaving 7 bases unmatched. Germline CDR1 and CDR2: LNHDA and SQIVND (reference sequence). The CDR3 nucleotides read TGTGCCAGTAGTATTGGGGGACAGGTCAGCTATGGCTACACCTTC. Residues: CASSIGGQVSYGYTF.

This chain uses TRBV28 with TRBJ2-5; 8 nucleotides agree with TRBD2. The germline gives CDR1 MDHEN, CDR2 SYDVKM. V shed 4 bases, J shed 5 bases, and the junction held 6 bases outside the gene matches. The CDR3 is made up of 14 amino acids. This CDR3 is CASSSPRGGETQYF. The CDR3 DNA follows: TGTGCCAGCAGTTCCCCCCGGGGGGGGGAGACCCAGTACTTC.

The chain joins TRBV19 to TRBJ2-3; 10 nucleotides line up with TRBD2. The germline gives CDR1 LNHDA, CDR2 SQIVND (reference sequence). J lost 5 bases, V lost 4 bases, and 12 bases had no gene match. The CDR3 has 17 residues. The CDR3 spells CASSSGHKLAGLDTQYF. In DNA, the CDR3 is TGTGCCAGTAGTAGTGGACACAAACTAGCGGGATTAGATACGCAGTATTTT.

This clone occurred once. Written as DNA, the CDR3 is TGTGCCAGTAGGTCCGCGGGACCCCTCTACAATGAGCAGTTCTTC. It encodes CASRSAGPLYNEQFF. The rearrangement uses TRBV19 and TRBJ2-1, with a weak D call TRBD2 (6 bases). The V and J ends lost 6 bases and 3 bases respectively, with 15 bases between them. Germline CDR1 reads LNHDA; CDR2 reads SQIVND (reference sequence). The CDR3 is made up of 15 amino acids.

The chain couples TRBV7-9 to TRBJ2-3; no clear D. The CDR3 contains 13 residues. Trimming left V 0 bases short and J 5 bases short, with 6 bases between. Germline-derived CDR1 and CDR2 are SEHNR and FQNEAQ (reference sequence). The CDR3 sequence is CASSLADRDTQYF. CDR3 sequence (DNA): TGTGCCAGCAGCTTAGCAGACCGAGATACGCAGTATTTT.

V and J are TRBV10-3 and TRBJ2-2, with unresolved D. The CDR3 has 13 amino acids. The germline gives CDR1 ENHRY, CDR2 SYGVKD. Trimming pared 6 bases from V and 7 bases from J, leaving 12 bases between. The CDR3 bases are TGTGCCATCAGGCCGGCAGTTCGCGGGGAGCTGTTTTTT. Residues: CAIRPAVRGELFF.

The chain carries TRBV4-3 and TRBJ2-3; the D gene could be TRBD1 or TRBD2 (6 bases each). Trimming shortened V by 1 base and J by 5 bases, and 10 bases separated the two germline ends. Per the germline V gene, CDR1 is LGHNA and CDR2 is YSLEER. This CDR3 region has 14 residues. CDR3 nucleotides: TGCGCCAGCAGCCAAGGGGGGGCAGTAGATACGCAGTATTTT. Its protein product is CASSQGGAVDTQYF.

The genes are TRBV6-1 and TRBJ1-5, with unresolved D. The ends were cut back, 1 base at V and 6 bases at J, with 13 bases in the middle. This CDR3 has 15 residues. In germline, CDR1 is MNHNS, CDR2 SASEGT. CDR3 coding DNA: TGTGCCAGCAGTGAAGTGGCCATGGGGAGTCAGCCCCAGCATTTT. It specifies CASSEVAMGSQPQHF.

The CDR3 coding sequence is TGTGCCAGCAGTTTTTTTTACAACAGGCCTAACGACGGCCCTAACTATGGCTACACCTTC. Its translation: CASSFFYNRPNDGPNYGYTF. The chain carries TRBV28 and TRBJ1-2, with D maybe TRBD1 (5 bases). Germline values: CDR1 MDHEN, CDR2 SYDVKM. The CDR3 contains 20 residues. With 3 bases removed from V and 0 bases from J, the gap between germline ends came to 26 bases.

The chain recombines TRBV7-2 with TRBJ1-2; possibly TRBD1 for D (6 bases). V was shortened by 5 bases and J by 1 base, with 20 bases between the two germline ends. Germline-derived CDR1 and CDR2 are SGHTA and FQGNSA. The CDR3 runs 17 residues. The CDR3 region has the DNA TGTGCCAGCAGCCGAGACGTTGGGCCAGGGGATAACTATGGCTACACCTTC. Translating it yields CASSRDVGPGDNYGYTF.

Details on this clone: Different DNA sequences within this sample yield the same CDR3. The chain has TRBV4-2 and TRBJ2-3; 8 nucleotides agree with TRBD2. Germline V gives CDR1 LGHNA, CDR2 YNFKEQ. The CDR3 covers 16 residues. With 2 bases clipped from V and 1 base from J, the junction kept 5 bases outside the gene matches. The CDR3 loop reads CASSQNGGAGTDTQYF. Written as DNA, the CDR3 is TGTGCCAGCAGCCAAAACGGGGGGGCCGGCACAGATACGCAGTATTTT.

The chain carries TRBV4-2 and TRBJ2-7, with 7 bases matching TRBD2. The junction had 12 bases not matched to a gene; V was cut back by 0 bases and J by 1 base. This CDR3 comprises 18 residues. Germline V lookup: CDR1 LGHNA, CDR2 YNFKEQ. CDR3 nucleotide sequence: TGTGCCAGCAGCCAAGATCTCTCTACTAGCGCATTTTCCTACGAGCAGTACTTC. As protein: CASSQDLSTSAFSYEQYF.

The chain recombines TRBV2 with TRBJ1-1; D is unresolved. The CDR3 is 14 amino acids. Germline-derived CDR1 and CDR2 are SNHLY and FYNNEI. Trimming removed 6 bases at V and 6 bases at J, with 17 bases between. CDR3: CASRQHGNRAEAFF. The CDR3 DNA follows: TGTGCCAGCAGACAGCACGGGAACCGGGCTGAAGCTTTCTTT.

This rearrangement joins TRBV27 to TRBJ2-2; D assignment may be TRBD1 or TRBD2 (5 bases each). The length of the CDR3 is 16 residues. CDR1 MNHEY and CDR2 SMNVEV come from the germline V gene (reference sequence). Trimming took 2 bases from V and 6 from J, leaving 16 bases between them. CDR3 bases: TGTGCCAGCAGTTTAGAGGGGTCCCGGCGGTCCGGGGAGCTGTTTTTT. This translates into CASSLEGSRRSGELFF.

The chain links TRBV29-1 to TRBJ1-6; TRBD1 is a possible D gene (6 bases). The CDR3 sequence is 13 residues long. Germline-derived CDR1 and CDR2 are SQVTM and ANQGSEA. The CDR3 nucleotides are TGCAGGGGGGGCGGGATCGATAATTCACCCCTCCACTTT. This gives the protein CRGGGIDNSPLHF.

CDR3 region: CASTPGTGKSPLHF. CDR3 in DNA: TGTGCCAGCACCCCCGGGACAGGGAAGTCACCCCTCCACTTT. The genes are TRBV9 and TRBJ1-6; 9 bases map to TRBD1. The germline gives CDR1 SGDLS, CDR2 YYNGEE. The CDR3 is 14 amino acids. Trimming at V came to 6 bases and at J to 10 bases, leaving 8 bases not matched to a gene.

The rearrangement links TRBV6-5 to TRBJ2-5; D is possibly TRBD2 (6 bases). CDR3 length: 16 amino acids. Germline CDR1 MNHEY, CDR2 SVGAGI. Trimming left V 0 bases short and J 5 bases short, with 16 bases between. CDR3 DNA: TGTGCCAGCAGTTACTCGACGGGTAGCGGTGGGGAGACCCAGTACTTC. Amino acids: CASSYSTGSGGETQYF.

This chain links TRBV5-4 with TRBJ2-5, with D tentatively TRBD2 (5 bases). CDR3 length: 14 amino acids. From germline, CDR1 is SGHNT and CDR2 YYREEE (reference sequence). V gave up 4 bases and J gave up 5 bases, with 15 bases separating them. The CDR3 DNA reads as TGTGCCAGCAGCCCCCCTAGCCGCCCCGAGACCCAGTACTTC. Protein product: CASSPPSRPETQYF.

The chain is built from TRBV7-3 and TRBJ1-6; 10 nucleotides line up with TRBD1. The length of the CDR3 is 15 residues. The J segment lost 8 bases and the V segment lost 2 bases, leaving 3 bases of the junction unmatched. Germline V gene lookup returns CDR1 SGHTA and CDR2 FQGTGA. CDR3 region: CASSLGGTGDSPLHF. CDR3 coding DNA: TGTGCCAGCAGCTTAGGTGGGACAGGGGATTCACCCCTCCACTTT.

V gene TRBV18 combines with J gene TRBJ2-3; D is possibly TRBD2 (5 bases). Germline assignment: CDR1 KGHSH and CDR2 LQKENI. This CDR3 has 13 residues. V was clipped by 6 bases and J by 8 bases, with 15 bases between them. The CDR3 reads CASSDGVLGTQYF. The CDR3 DNA sequence: TGTGCCAGCTCCGACGGGGTTTTAGGTACGCAGTATTTT.

The genes are TRBV6-5 and TRBJ2-5; D may be TRBD2 (6 bases). Deletions cut 2 bases from V and 5 bases from J, with 6 bases between. The CDR3 length is 12 residues. CDR1 and CDR2 from the germline V gene are MNHEY and SVGAGI. The CDR3 sequence: CASSYRGETQYF. As DNA, the CDR3 is TGTGCCAGCAGTTACCGGGGGGAGACCCAGTACTTC.

The chain carries TRBV28 and TRBJ2-3; no firm D call. The V gene lost 7 bases and the J gene lost 1 base, with 6 bases spanning the gap. The CDR3 sequence is 12 residues long. Germline CDR1 reads MDHEN; CDR2 reads SYDVKM. The CDR3 DNA is TGTGCCAGCACCTCGGGCACAGATACGCAGTATTTT. Protein sequence: CASTSGTDTQYF. The full variable domain, with the rest looked up from reference TRBV28 and TRBJ2-3, is DVKVTQSSRYLVKRTGEKVFLECVQDMDHENMFWYRQDPGLGLRLIYFSYDVKMKEKGDIPEGYSVSREKKERFSLILESASTNQTSMYLCASTSGTDTQYFGPGTRLTVL.

The rearrangement uses TRBV9 and TRBJ1-5; D is perhaps TRBD1 (5 bases). The CDR3 spans 13 residues. Looked up from germline, CDR1 is SGDLS and CDR2 is YYNGEE. V gave up 2 bases and J gave up 7 bases, with 10 bases separating them. The CDR3 DNA follows: TGTGCCAGCAGCGTGGGGCCCGGCCAGCCCCAGCATTTT. It codes for CASSVGPGQPQHF.

This clone was recorded a few times. This sequence joins TRBV9 and TRBJ1-2, with D perhaps TRBD1 (5 bases). CDR3 length equals 13 residues. Germline V gives CDR1 SGDLS, CDR2 YYNGEE. The V gene lost 3 bases and the J gene lost 4 bases, with 10 bases spanning the gap. CDR3 sequence reads: CASSGRAFYGYTF. The CDR3 nucleotides are TGTGCCAGCAGCGGCAGGGCGTTCTATGGCTACACCTTC.

The chain has TRBV5-1 and TRBJ2-3; D is perhaps TRBD1 (6 bases). The CDR3 consists of 16 residues. The ends were cut back, 4 bases at V and 0 bases at J, with 15 bases in the middle. Germline V gene sequence: CDR1 SGHRS, CDR2 YFSETQ. The CDR3 DNA follows: TGCGCCAGCAGCGCGGACAGTGGGGCTAGCACAGATACGCAGTATTTT. It translates to CASSADSGASTDTQYF.

The chain recombines TRBV4-3 with TRBJ2-7; TRBD1 matches at 7 bases. CDR3 size: 15 residues. V shed 4 bases, J shed 2 bases, and the junction held 8 bases outside the gene matches. Germline CDR1 reads LGHNA; CDR2 reads YSLEER. The chain's CDR3 is CASSRDWDSAYEQYF. The CDR3 region has the DNA TGCGCCAGCAGCCGCGACTGGGACAGCGCCTACGAGCAGTACTTC.

V usage is TRBV12-5 and J usage is TRBJ1-5; 7 bases are shared with TRBD1. CDR3 length: 14 amino acids. Germline V lookup: CDR1 LGHNT, CDR2 FRNRAP. J lost 1 base, V lost 7 bases, and 4 bases had no gene match. CDR3 DNA sequence: TGTGCTAGTGCCGGGGACAGCAGCAATCAGCCCCAGCATTTT. Its translation is CASAGDSSNQPQHF.

The chain combines TRBV28 with TRBJ2-7, with D possibly matching TRBD2 (7 bases). The CDR3 sequence is 14 residues long. CDR1 MDHEN and CDR2 SYDVKM come from the germline V gene. Deletions cut 5 bases from V and 5 bases from J, with 16 bases between. CDR3 in DNA: TGTGCCAGCAGTCTGGGGGGGGCTCGGGACGAGCAGTACTTC. Protein: CASSLGGARDEQYF. Full variable domain (rest looked up from reference TRBV28 and TRBJ2-7): DVKVTQSSRYLVKRTGEKVFLECVQDMDHENMFWYRQDPGLGLRLIYFSYDVKMKEKGDIPEGYSVSREKKERFSLILESASTNQTSMYLCASSLGGARDEQYFGPGTRLTVT.